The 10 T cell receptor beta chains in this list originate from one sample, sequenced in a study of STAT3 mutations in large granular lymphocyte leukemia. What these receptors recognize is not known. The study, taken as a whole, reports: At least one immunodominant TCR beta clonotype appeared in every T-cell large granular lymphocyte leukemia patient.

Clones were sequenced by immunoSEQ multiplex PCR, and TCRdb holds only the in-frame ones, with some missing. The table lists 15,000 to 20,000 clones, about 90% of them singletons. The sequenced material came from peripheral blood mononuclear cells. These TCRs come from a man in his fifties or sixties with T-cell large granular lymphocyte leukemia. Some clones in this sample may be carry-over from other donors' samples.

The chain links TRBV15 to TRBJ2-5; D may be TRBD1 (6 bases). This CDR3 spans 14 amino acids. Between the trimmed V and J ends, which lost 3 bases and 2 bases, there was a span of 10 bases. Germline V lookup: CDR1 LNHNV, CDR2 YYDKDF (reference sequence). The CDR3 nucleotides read TGTGCCACCAGCAGGGGGACATCACAAGAGACCCAGTACTTC. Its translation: CATSRGTSQETQYF.

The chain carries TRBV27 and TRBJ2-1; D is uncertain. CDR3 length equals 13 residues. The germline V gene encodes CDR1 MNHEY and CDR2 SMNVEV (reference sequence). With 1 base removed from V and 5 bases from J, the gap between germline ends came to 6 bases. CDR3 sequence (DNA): TGTGCCAGCAGTTTATTGGTTAACAATGAGCAGTTCTTC. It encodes CASSLLVNNEQFF.

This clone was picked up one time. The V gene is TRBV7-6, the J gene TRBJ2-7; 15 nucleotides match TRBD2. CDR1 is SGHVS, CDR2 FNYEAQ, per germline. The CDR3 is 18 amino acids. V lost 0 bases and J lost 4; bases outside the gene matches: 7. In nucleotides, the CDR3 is TGTGCCAGCAGCTTAGCCGGGACTAGCGGGGGGAGGGGGTACGAGCAGTACTTC. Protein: CASSLAGTSGGRGYEQYF.

Here the CDR3 reads CASSQFGGPRDNSPLHF. As DNA, the CDR3 is TGTGCCAGCAGCCAATTTGGTGGACCGAGGGATAATTCACCCCTCCACTTT. The V call is TRBV14, the J call TRBJ1-6; the D is unclear. The germline gives CDR1 SGHDN, CDR2 FVKESK. The CDR3 length is 17 residues. The V end lost 2 bases, the J end lost 5 bases, and 16 bases lay between the germline ends.

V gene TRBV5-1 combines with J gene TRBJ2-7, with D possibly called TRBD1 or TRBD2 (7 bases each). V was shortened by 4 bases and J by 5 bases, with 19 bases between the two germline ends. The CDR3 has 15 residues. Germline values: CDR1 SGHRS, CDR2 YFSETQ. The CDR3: CASSPLGRGGNEQYF. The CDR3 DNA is TGCGCCAGCAGCCCTCTGGGCAGGGGGGGGAACGAGCAGTACTTC. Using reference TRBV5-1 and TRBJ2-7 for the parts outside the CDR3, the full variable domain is KAGVTQTPRYLIKTRGQQVTLSCSPISGHRSVSWYQQTPGQGLQFLFEYFSETQRNKGNFPGRFSGRQFSNSRSEMNVSTLELGDSALYLCASSPLGRGGNEQYFGPGTRLTVT.

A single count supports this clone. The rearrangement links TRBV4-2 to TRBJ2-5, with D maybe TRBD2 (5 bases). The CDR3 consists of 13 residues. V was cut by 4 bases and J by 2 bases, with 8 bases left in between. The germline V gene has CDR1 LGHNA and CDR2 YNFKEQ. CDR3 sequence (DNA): TGTGCCAGCAGCCGTGGACTTCAAGAGACCCAGTACTTC. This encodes CASSRGLQETQYF.

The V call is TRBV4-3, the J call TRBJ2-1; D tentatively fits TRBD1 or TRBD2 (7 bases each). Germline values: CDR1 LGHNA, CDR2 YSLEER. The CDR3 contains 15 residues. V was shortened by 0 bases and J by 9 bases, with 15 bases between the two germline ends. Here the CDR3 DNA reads TGCGCCAGCAGCCAAGATCCTAGCAGGGGGGGTGAGCAGTTCTTC. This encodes CASSQDPSRGGEQFF.

CDR3 residues: CASSLGPSGGSLHF. The CDR3, as DNA: TGTGCCAGCAGCTTAGGTCCCTCAGGGGGGTCCCTCCACTTT. V usage is TRBV7-9 and J usage is TRBJ1-6, with 7 bases matching TRBD1. Germline CDR1 reads SEHNR; CDR2 reads FQNEAQ (reference sequence). The CDR3 runs 14 residues. The V segment lost 1 base and the J segment 14 bases; nucleotides outside the gene matches: 8. Full variable domain (rest looked up from reference TRBV7-9 and TRBJ1-6): DTGVSQNPRHKITKRGQNVTFRCDPISEHNRLYWYRQTLGQGPEFLTYFQNEAQLEKSRLLSDRFSAERPKGSFSTLEIQRTEQGDSAMYLCASSLGPSGGSLHFGNGTRLTVT.

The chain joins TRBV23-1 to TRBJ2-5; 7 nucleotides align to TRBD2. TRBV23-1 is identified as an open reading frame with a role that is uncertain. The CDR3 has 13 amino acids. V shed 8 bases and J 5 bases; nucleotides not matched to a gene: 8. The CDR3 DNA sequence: TGCGCCAGCCCCAGGCGGGGGTGGGAGACCCAGTACTTC. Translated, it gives CASPRRGWETQYF.

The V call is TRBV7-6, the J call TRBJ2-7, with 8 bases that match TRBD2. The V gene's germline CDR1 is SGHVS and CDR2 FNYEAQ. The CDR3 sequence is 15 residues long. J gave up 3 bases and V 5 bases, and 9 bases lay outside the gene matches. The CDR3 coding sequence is TGTGCCAGCAGCCCTGAACTAGCGGATAACTACGAGCAGTACTTC. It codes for CASSPELADNYEQYF.